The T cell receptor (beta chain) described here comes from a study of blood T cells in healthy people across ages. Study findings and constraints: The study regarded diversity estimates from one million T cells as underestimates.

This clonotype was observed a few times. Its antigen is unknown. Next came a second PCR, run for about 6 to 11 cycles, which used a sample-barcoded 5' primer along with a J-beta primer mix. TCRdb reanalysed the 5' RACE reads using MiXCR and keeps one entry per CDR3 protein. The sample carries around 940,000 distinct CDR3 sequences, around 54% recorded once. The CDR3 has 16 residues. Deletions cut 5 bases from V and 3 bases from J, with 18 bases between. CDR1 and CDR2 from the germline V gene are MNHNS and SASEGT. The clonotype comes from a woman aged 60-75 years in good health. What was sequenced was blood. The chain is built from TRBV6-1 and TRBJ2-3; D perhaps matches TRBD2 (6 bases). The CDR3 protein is CASSTARLVSTDTQYF. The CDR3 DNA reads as TGTGCCAGCAGTACCGCCCGACTAGTTTCAACAGATACGCAGTATTTT.